This record looks at one TCR beta chain sequence and its context. Its antigen remains unknown. These data come from a study of T cells after yellow fever vaccination. About the study: Those fractions that held only low numbers of cells were prepared using the SMART-Seq v4 Ultra Low Input RNA kit. Findings of the study overall: The CD4 and CD8 compartments had a small share of their clonotypes in common.

V lost 3 bases, J lost 4 bases, and 7 bases stayed unmatched. The germline gives CDR1 SGHRS, CDR2 YFSETQ. This CDR3 has 15 residues. TCRdb redid the calling of the 5' RACE reads with MiXCR, one entry per CDR3 protein. This table holds some 550,000 distinct CDR3 sequences, approximately 21% found once. The sample here was PBMCs, taken 15 days after the yellow fever booster vaccination. The sequence derives from a man aged 25 to 45 who received the YFV17D yellow fever vaccine. This sequence joins TRBV5-1 and TRBJ2-1, with 7 bases aligning to TRBD2. CDR3 coding DNA: TGCGCCAGCAGCTCATCTAGCGGACATTACAATGAGCAGTTCTTC. This sequence encodes CASSSSSGHYNEQFF.